There are a few counts of the clone carrying this TCR beta chain. Its antigen is not known. This sample stems from a study of T cells in Graves' hyperthyroidism and ophthalmopathy. Regarding the study as a whole: Stable hyperthyroidism was told apart from ophthalmopathy by a model built on 13 V-J features.

A 10 ml volume of fresh peripheral blood provided the PBMCs. RNA transcripts provided the source from which TCR beta CDR3 regions were amplified. TCR CDR3 regions were first amplified by RT-PCR with HTBI primers. TCRdb reprocessed the multiplex PCR reads via MiXCR and lists one record per CDR3 protein. The sample comprises about 840,000 distinct CDR3 sequences, around 38% of which are singletons, and about 9% rests with the top ten. The CDR3 runs 15 residues. Looked up from germline, CDR1 is SGHRS and CDR2 is YFSETQ. V was cut by 2 bases and J by 3 bases, with 12 bases left in between. The chain has TRBV5-1 and TRBJ1-3; D gene ambiguous. The source is a man aged 18-30 years with Graves' hyperthyroidism. The sample comprised blood. CDR3: CASSFNEASGNTIYF. The CDR3 bases are TGCGCCAGCAGCTTTAACGAGGCGAGTGGAAACACCATATATTTT.